This TCR beta chain was recorded in a study of response to subunit inactivated influenza vaccine. General study results and limits: The authors suggested that few new T cells are recruited per seasonal influenza vaccination.

This CDR3 contains 16 residues. CDR1 is LGHDT and CDR2 is YNNKEL in the germline V gene (reference sequence). V dropped 1 base and J dropped 6; count of bases not matched to a gene: 7. Via MiXCR, TCRdb re-called the RT-PCR reads, giving one row per CDR3 protein. Among fewer than 700,000 distinct CDR3 sequences listed, 13% were seen once. On this clonotype: What it binds is not known.

The source material was PBMCs from blood, sampled 40 to 50 days after vaccination. The chain has TRBV3-1 and TRBJ2-1, with 9 positions matching TRBD2. The clonotype comes from a man in his fifties who received an inactivated influenza vaccine. Written as DNA, the CDR3 is TGTGCCAGCAGCCAAGTTTCCCTAGCGGGGAGCAATGAGCAGTTCTTC. Protein: CASSQVSLAGSNEQFF.